Presented here are 26 T cell receptor beta chains from one specimen sequenced in a study of blood T cell repertoires in COVID-19. Clones were sequenced by immunoSEQ multiplex PCR, and TCRdb holds only the in-frame ones, with some missing. In the table there are 25,000 to 35,000 clones, about 90% of which are singletons. Sequenced material: peripheral blood. All receptors derive from a man aged 50 to 60 with active COVID-19.

The V call is TRBV11-3, the J call TRBJ1-2; 7 bases agree with TRBD1. With 4 bases clipped from V and 4 bases from J, the junction kept 3 bases outside the gene matches. Germline values: CDR1 SGHNT, CDR2 YENEEA. The CDR3 length is 13 residues. The CDR3 is CASSSGQSYGYTF. The CDR3 coding sequence is TGTGCCAGCAGCTCGGGACAGTCCTATGGCTACACCTTC.

This clone was observed a handful of times. The chain is built from TRBV5-4 and TRBJ1-1, with 9 nucleotides matching TRBD1. The junction had 10 bases not matched to a gene; V was cut back by 3 bases and J by 10 bases. The germline V gene encodes CDR1 SGHNT and CDR2 YYREEE (reference sequence). There are 14 residues in the CDR3. The CDR3 protein is CASSSRTGAPGAFF. The CDR3 nucleotides read TGTGCCAGCAGCTCCCGGACAGGGGCCCCCGGAGCTTTCTTT.

The V call is TRBV25-1, the J call TRBJ1-5; D is perhaps TRBD1 (6 bases). The CDR3 has 13 residues. The V gene lost 5 bases and the J gene lost 7 bases, with 12 bases spanning the gap. Germline lookup yields CDR1 MGHDK and CDR2 SYGVNS. The CDR3 loop reads CASSLTGGQPQHF. CDR3 nucleotide sequence: TGTGCCAGCAGTCTGACAGGAGGACAGCCCCAGCATTTT.

The chain uses TRBV5-1 and TRBJ2-3; 7 bases match TRBD1. The CDR3 spans 14 residues. The germline V gene encodes CDR1 SGHRS and CDR2 YFSETQ. Trimming took 5 bases from V and 1 from J; bases not matched to a gene: 4. For the CDR3, the DNA is TGCGCCAGCAGACCAGGACAGGGCACAGATACGCAGTATTTT. Encoded protein: CASRPGQGTDTQYF.

The J gene is TRBJ1-2, the V gene TRBV19; 8 nucleotides line up with TRBD1. CDR3 length: 13 amino acids. Germline CDR1 and CDR2: LNHDA and SQIVND (reference sequence). V was pared by 8 bases and J by 4 bases, with 6 bases of the junction left unmatched. The CDR3 nucleotides read TGTGCCAGTGCAAAACAGGGGGGCTATGGCTACACCTTC. Its protein is CASAKQGGYGYTF.

The chain couples TRBV25-1 to TRBJ2-1; 14 bases align to TRBD2. Germline CDR1 and CDR2: MGHDK and SYGVNS. This CDR3 region has 16 residues. V shed 5 bases and J 5 bases; nucleotides not matched to a gene: 5. The CDR3 DNA is TGTGCCAGCAGTCCCCGGACTAGCGGGGGGAACAATGAGCAGTTCTTC. This codes for CASSPRTSGGNNEQFF.

The rearrangement links TRBV4-1 to TRBJ2-7; TRBD1 agrees at 11 bases. Germline lookup yields CDR1 MGHRA and CDR2 YSYEKL. The ends lost 3 bases at V and 3 bases at J; junction bases unmatched: 19. The CDR3 loop spans 20 amino acids. CDR3 amino acids: CASSHPMSGQGDNLGYEQYF. The DNA for the CDR3 is TGCGCCAGCAGCCATCCAATGTCGGGACAGGGGGATAATCTAGGCTACGAGCAGTACTTC.

The J gene is TRBJ1-4, the V gene TRBV4-1; possibly TRBD1 for D (6 bases). V was trimmed by 1 base and J by 8 bases, leaving 17 bases between them. CDR3 size: 16 residues. Germline CDR1 reads MGHRA; CDR2 reads YSYEKL. DNA of the CDR3: TGCGCCAGCAGCCAAGGAAGACAGGCAACCGACGAAAAACTGTTTTTT. It translates to CASSQGRQATDEKLFF.

The V and J genes are TRBV28 and TRBJ1-5, with a possible D match to TRBD1 (5 bases). Trimming removed 5 bases at V and 6 bases at J, with 17 bases between. The CDR3 spans 15 residues. The germline CDR1 and CDR2 sequences are MDHEN and SYDVKM. CDR3 sequence (DNA): TGTGCCAGCAGTCCCTCACTCTCCGGGGGTCAGCCCCAGCATTTT. Its protein is CASSPSLSGGQPQHF.

This chain uses TRBV13 with TRBJ2-7; TRBD1 agrees at 7 bases. The CDR3 contains 14 residues. V lost 5 bases to trimming and J lost 2 bases; unmatched junction nucleotides: 6. Germline V gene sequence: CDR1 PRHDT, CDR2 FYEKMQ (reference sequence). The CDR3 sequence: CASSPGQSPYEQYF. The CDR3, as DNA: TGTGCCAGCAGCCCGGGACAGAGCCCCTACGAGCAGTACTTC.

This chain uses TRBV2 with TRBJ1-1; D might be TRBD1 (5 bases). Trimming took off 7 bases at V and 0 bases at J, with 15 bases between the two ends. Germline CDR1 and CDR2: SNHLY and FYNNEI. This CDR3 has 15 residues. The chain's CDR3 is CASTSGRTMNTEAFF. In nucleotides, the CDR3 is TGTGCCAGCACCTCAGGGCGGACGATGAACACTGAAGCTTTCTTT.

For the CDR3, the DNA is TGTGCCAGCAGTCCTTCGCGGACAGGGGGCACCTACGAGCAGTACTTC. This gives the protein CASSPSRTGGTYEQYF. V usage is TRBV28 and J usage is TRBJ2-7, with 11 bases matching TRBD1. This CDR3 spans 16 amino acids. CDR1 and CDR2 from the germline V gene are MDHEN and SYDVKM. The V segment lost 5 bases and the J segment 2 bases; nucleotides outside the gene matches: 8.

The genes are TRBV9 and TRBJ2-7, with TRBD2 matching over 15 bases. CDR1 and CDR2 from the germline V gene are SGDLS and YYNGEE. This CDR3 has 15 residues. The V gene end was trimmed by 3 bases and the J gene end by 9 bases; junction bases not matched to a gene: 7. The CDR3 region is CASSEGLAGGRVQYF. The CDR3 DNA is TGTGCCAGCAGCGAGGGACTAGCGGGAGGCCGCGTGCAGTACTTC. Full variable domain (remainder filled in from reference TRBV9 and TRBJ2-7): DSGVTQTPKHLITATGQRVTLRCSPRSGDLSVYWYQQSLDQGLQFLIQYYNGEERAKGNILERFSAQQFPDLHSELNLSSLELGDSALYFCASSEGLAGGRVQYFGPGTRLTVT.

For the CDR3, the DNA is TGCAGCTCAGAAAGGCAGGGAGGCACTGAAGCTTTCTTT. It encodes CSSERQGGTEAFF. This chain uses TRBV29-1 with TRBJ1-1; possible D gene TRBD1, 5 bases. The V gene's germline CDR1 is SQVTM and CDR2 ANQGSEA. The CDR3 is made up of 13 amino acids. The ends were cut back, 8 bases at V and 4 bases at J, with 17 bases in the middle.

The chain has TRBV7-2 and TRBJ2-7, with 8 bases that match TRBD2. Trimming cost V 2 bases and J 4 bases; bases outside gene matches: 16. The CDR3 contains 18 residues. The germline V gene encodes CDR1 SGHTA and CDR2 FQGNSA. CDR3 loop: CASSLFPPTSGGGYEQYF. CDR3 DNA sequence: TGTGCCAGCAGCTTATTCCCCCCAACTAGCGGAGGGGGGTACGAGCAGTACTTC.

The genes are TRBV28 and TRBJ2-1, with D maybe TRBD2 (5 bases). This CDR3 contains 13 residues. V was pared by 6 bases and J by 6 bases, with 12 bases between. The germline CDR1 and CDR2 sequences are MDHEN and SYDVKM. The DNA of the CDR3 is TGTGCCAGCAGACCGACAACTAGCAATGAGCAGTTCTTC. This gives the protein CASRPTTSNEQFF.

The chain employs TRBV21-1 and TRBJ2-5; the table's D call TRBD2 went unverified against the DNA. TRBV21-1 is a documented pseudogene. This CDR3 has 20 residues. CDR3 nucleotide sequence: TGTGCCAGCAGCACACTGAGTACCGAGTATCAAGGACTGATCCAAGAGACCCAGTACTTC. This gives the protein CASSTLSTEYQGLIQETQYF.

This chain connects TRBV10-2 to TRBJ2-7; tentative D call: TRBD2 (6 bases). Trimming took 4 bases from V and 0 from J, leaving 16 bases between them. CDR1 is WSHSY and CDR2 is SAAADI in the germline V gene. The CDR3 loop spans 16 amino acids. The CDR3 DNA follows: TGCGCCAGCAGTGGACGGTTAGCGACTAGCTCCTACGAGCAGTACTTC. Translation gives CASSGRLATSSYEQYF.

Notes on this clone: The sample carries other DNA sequences with the same CDR3. The rearrangement uses TRBV27 and TRBJ1-1, with TRBD1 matching 7 bases. Germline-derived CDR1 and CDR2 are MNHEY and SMNVEV (reference sequence). The CDR3 is made up of 14 amino acids. V was pared by 6 bases and J by 3 bases, with 7 bases of the junction left unmatched. The CDR3 bases are TGTGCCAGCAGGACTACAGGGGAGGACACTGAAGCTTTCTTT. Translating it yields CASRTTGEDTEAFF.

The J gene is TRBJ2-5, the V gene TRBV24-1; TRBD1 agrees at 7 bases. Germline V lookup: CDR1 KGHDR, CDR2 SFDVKD. This CDR3 has 16 residues. V lost 2 bases to trimming and J lost 4 bases; unmatched junction nucleotides: 9. CDR3 region: CATSDSSQGFGETQYF. The CDR3 region has the DNA TGTGCCACCAGTGATTCATCACAGGGGTTTGGAGAGACCCAGTACTTC.

DNA of the CDR3: TGCGCCAGCAGCCAAGAAAGCAGGGGGGCTAGGAATGAGCAGTTCTTC. Translated: CASSQESRGARNEQFF. The chain is built from TRBV4-1 and TRBJ2-1; a weak D match, TRBD1 (7 bases). The germline CDR1 and CDR2 sequences are MGHRA and YSYEKL. This CDR3 has 16 residues. With 0 bases removed from V and 7 bases from J, the gap between germline ends came to 16 bases.

The rearrangement uses TRBV27 and TRBJ2-1; 8 bases line up with TRBD2. After removal of 5 bases from V and 4 bases from J, the junction contained 10 bases not matched to a gene. This CDR3 is 16 amino acids long. Germline CDR1 MNHEY, CDR2 SMNVEV (reference sequence). The CDR3 DNA reads as TGTGCCAGCAGTCCATCAGCGGGAGCGACTTACAATGAGCAGTTCTTC. Translation: CASSPSAGATYNEQFF.

This clone was picked up one time. This sequence joins TRBV5-1 and TRBJ1-1; 10 nucleotides align to TRBD1. V gave up 6 bases and J gave up 7 bases; unmatched junction bases: 12. The CDR3 runs 15 residues. Germline CDR1 is SGHRS and CDR2 is YFSETQ. Here the CDR3 DNA reads TGCGCCAGCACTTTCACGGGACAGGGGTCGGGTGAAGCTTTCTTT. This encodes CASTFTGQGSGEAFF.

Remarks on this clone: Different DNA sequences within this sample yield the same CDR3. The genes are TRBV5-6 and TRBJ2-5, with no clear D. Germline CDR1 and CDR2: SGHDT and YYEEEE. The CDR3 is 11 amino acids. The V end lost 2 bases, the J end lost 4 bases, and 3 bases lay between the germline ends. CDR3 region: CASSFRETQYF. The CDR3 nucleotides read TGTGCCAGCAGCTTTAGAGAGACCCAGTACTTC.

V and J are TRBV6-1 and TRBJ1-5; a weak D match, TRBD1 (6 bases). Looked up from germline, CDR1 is MNHNS and CDR2 is SASEGT. The CDR3 runs 15 residues. Between the trimmed V and J ends, which lost 3 bases and 6 bases, there was a span of 15 bases. CDR3 loop: CASSEAGTGLQPQHF. CDR3 bases: TGTGCCAGCAGTGAGGCAGGAACAGGGCTTCAGCCCCAGCATTTT.

Here the CDR3 DNA reads TGCGCCAGCAGTAGCGGGGGCAGAGGAGATACGCAGTATTTT. It translates to CASSSGGRGDTQYF. This chain links TRBV4-1 with TRBJ2-3; 9 bases line up with TRBD2. V trimming: 6 bases; J trimming: 5 bases; junction bases outside the gene matches: 6. The CDR3 extends over 14 amino acids. Per germline, CDR1 MGHRA and CDR2 YSYEKL.